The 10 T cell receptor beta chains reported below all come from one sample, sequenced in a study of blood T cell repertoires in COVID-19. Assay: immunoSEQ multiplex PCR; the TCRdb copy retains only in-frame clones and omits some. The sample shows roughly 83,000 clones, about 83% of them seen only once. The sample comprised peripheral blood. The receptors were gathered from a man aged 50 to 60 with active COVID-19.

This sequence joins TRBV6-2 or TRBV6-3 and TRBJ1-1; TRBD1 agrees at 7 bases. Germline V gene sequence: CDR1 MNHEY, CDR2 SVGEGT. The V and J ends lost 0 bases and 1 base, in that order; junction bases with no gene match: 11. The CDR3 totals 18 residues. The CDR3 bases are TGTGCCAGCAGTTACTCGGCAACGGGCAGGGGGTGGAACACTGAAGCTTTCTTT. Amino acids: CASSYSATGRGWNTEAFF.

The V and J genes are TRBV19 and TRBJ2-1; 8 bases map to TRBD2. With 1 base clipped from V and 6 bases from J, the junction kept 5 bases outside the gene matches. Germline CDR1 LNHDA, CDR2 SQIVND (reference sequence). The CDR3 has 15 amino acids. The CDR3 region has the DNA TGTGCCAGTAGTATAGTGGGTAGCGGGACCAATGAGCAGTTCTTC. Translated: CASSIVGSGTNEQFF.

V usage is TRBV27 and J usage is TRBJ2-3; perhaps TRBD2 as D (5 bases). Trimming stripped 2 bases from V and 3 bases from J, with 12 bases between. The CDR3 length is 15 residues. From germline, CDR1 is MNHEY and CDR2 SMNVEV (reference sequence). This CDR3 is CASSLDYRSTDTQYF. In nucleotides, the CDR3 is TGTGCCAGCAGTTTAGACTATCGATCTACAGATACGCAGTATTTT.

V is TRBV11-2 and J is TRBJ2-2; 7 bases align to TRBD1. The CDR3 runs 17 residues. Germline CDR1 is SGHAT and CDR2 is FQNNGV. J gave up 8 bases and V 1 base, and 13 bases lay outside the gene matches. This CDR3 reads CASSLGLLQGRRGELFF. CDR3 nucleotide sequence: TGTGCCAGCAGCTTAGGACTACTACAGGGGCGGAGAGGGGAGCTGTTTTTT.

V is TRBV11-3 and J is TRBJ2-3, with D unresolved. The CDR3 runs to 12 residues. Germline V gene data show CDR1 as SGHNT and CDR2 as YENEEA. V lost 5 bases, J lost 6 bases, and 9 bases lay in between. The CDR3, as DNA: TGTGCCAGCAGCCTCACTTTGGATACGCAGTATTTT. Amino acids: CASSLTLDTQYF.

Here the CDR3 reads CASSPNHRGDTQYF. CDR3 bases: TGTGCCAGCAGCCCCAACCACCGGGGAGATACGCAGTATTTT. This chain connects TRBV11-2 to TRBJ2-3, with D perhaps TRBD2 (5 bases). CDR3 length: 14 residues. The V gene lost 5 bases and the J gene lost 5 bases, with 14 bases spanning the gap. The germline V gene has CDR1 SGHAT and CDR2 FQNNGV.

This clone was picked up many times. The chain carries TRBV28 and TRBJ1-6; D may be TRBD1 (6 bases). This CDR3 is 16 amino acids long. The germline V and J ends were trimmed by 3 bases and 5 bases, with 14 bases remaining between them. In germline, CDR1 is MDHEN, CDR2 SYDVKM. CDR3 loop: CASSFTQGIDNSPLHF. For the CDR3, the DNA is TGTGCCAGCAGTTTTACACAGGGTATCGATAATTCACCCCTCCACTTT.

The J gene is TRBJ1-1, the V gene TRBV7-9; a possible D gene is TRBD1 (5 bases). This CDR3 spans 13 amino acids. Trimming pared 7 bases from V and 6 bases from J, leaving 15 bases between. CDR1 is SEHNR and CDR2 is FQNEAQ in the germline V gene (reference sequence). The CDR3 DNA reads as TGTGCCAGCACCCCAGGGCTGAGAGCTGAAGCTTTCTTT. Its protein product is CASTPGLRAEAFF.

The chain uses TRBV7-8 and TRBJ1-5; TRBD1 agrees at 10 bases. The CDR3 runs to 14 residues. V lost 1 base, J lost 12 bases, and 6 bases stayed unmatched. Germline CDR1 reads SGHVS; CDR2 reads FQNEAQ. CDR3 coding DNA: TGTGCCAGCAGCTTAGTAGGACAGGGGGGGTACCAGCATTTT. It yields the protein CASSLVGQGGYQHF.

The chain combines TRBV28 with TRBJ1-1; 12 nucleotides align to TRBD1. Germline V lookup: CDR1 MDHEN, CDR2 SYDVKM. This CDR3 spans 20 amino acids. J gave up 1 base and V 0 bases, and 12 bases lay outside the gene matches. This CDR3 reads CASSLWGQGAAPHPNTEAFF. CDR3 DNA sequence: TGTGCCAGCAGTTTATGGGGACAGGGGGCGGCACCTCATCCGAACACTGAAGCTTTCTTT.